One sample yielded the 4 T cell receptor beta chains listed below, sequenced in a study of T cells in Graves' hyperthyroidism and ophthalmopathy. Amplification yielded TCR beta CDR3 regions, with RNA transcripts as the source. The HTBI primer set served for first-round RT-PCR of the TCR CDR3. TCRdb independently ran MiXCR on the multiplex PCR reads; one entry per CDR3 protein. The sample records some 760,000 distinct CDR3 sequences, about 14% being singletons. Input material: blood. These receptors were obtained from a woman aged 18-29 years with Graves' hyperthyroidism.

The chain joins TRBV5-6 to TRBJ2-2; 10 bases line up with TRBD1. CDR3 length: 16 residues. Germline V lookup: CDR1 SGHDT, CDR2 YYEEEE. After removal of 4 bases from V and 3 bases from J, the junction contained 6 bases not matched to a gene. The chain's CDR3 is CASSPGTGDYTGELFF. CDR3 nucleotide sequence: TGTGCCAGCAGCCCCGGGACAGGGGACTACACCGGGGAGCTGTTTTTT. Together with reference TRBV5-6 and TRBJ2-2, the CDR3 gives the full variable domain: DAGVTQSPTHLIKTRGQQVTLRCSPKSGHDTVSWYQQALGQGPQFIFQYYEEEERQRGNFPDRFSGHQFPNYSSELNVNALLLGDSALYLCASSPGTGDYTGELFFGEGSRLTVL.

This chain joins TRBV5-1 and TRBJ2-1; TRBD1 aligns across 10 bases. Germline V lookup: CDR1 SGHRS, CDR2 YFSETQ. The CDR3 totals 16 residues. V lost 4 bases to trimming and J lost 7 bases; unmatched junction nucleotides: 11. The CDR3 region is CASSNTGTGVVNEQFF. CDR3 DNA: TGCGCCAGCAGCAACACCGGGACAGGGGTGGTAAATGAGCAGTTCTTC.

This clonotype was counted between two and nine times. The genes are TRBV27 and TRBJ2-1, with D possibly TRBD2 on 5 matching bases. This CDR3 comprises 14 residues. Germline CDR1 MNHEY, CDR2 SMNVEV (reference sequence). Between the trimmed V and J ends, which lost 5 bases and 8 bases, there was a span of 16 bases. The CDR3: CASSPGLQHDEQFF. As DNA, the CDR3 is TGTGCCAGCAGTCCCGGACTCCAGCACGATGAGCAGTTCTTC.

This chain uses TRBV30 with TRBJ2-7, with TRBD1 matching over 8 bases. The junction had 4 bases not matched to a gene; V was cut back by 7 bases and J by 2 bases. Germline V CDR1 and CDR2: GTSNPN, SVGIG (reference sequence). The CDR3 has 12 residues. CDR3 DNA: TGTGCCTTGACAGGGGCCCCCTACGAGCAGTACTTC. It encodes CALTGAPYEQYF.